The rows below give T cell receptor beta chains drawn from one sample of a study of cytomegalovirus exposure and HLA in healthy donors. Sequenced by immunoSEQ multiplex PCR; TCRdb stores in-frame clones only, minus some. Of tens of thousands of clones listed, around half are singletons. Sequencing was done on a sample of PBMCs. The receptors derive from a middle-aged woman in good health and CMV-seropositive. The CDR3 runs from the conserved cysteine through the conserved F or W. Fields, in order: D gene, V gene, CDR3 length, clone size, J gene, CDR3 protein, CDR3 DNA. The D gene is left open where the match is weak. Clone size, where shown, is once, few, many, or a class for clones that have expanded.

D gene: -
V gene: TRBV27
CDR3 length: 13
clone size: -
J gene: TRBJ2-7
CDR3 protein: CASSFAGKAEQYF
CDR3 DNA: TGTGCCAGCAGTTTCGCCGGGAAGGCCGAGCAGTACTTC

D gene: TRBD1
V gene: TRBV7-2
CDR3 length: 15
clone size: -
J gene: TRBJ2-2
CDR3 protein: CASSLGTGIPGELFF
CDR3 DNA: TGTGCCAGCAGCCTTGGGACAGGGATTCCCGGGGAGCTGTTTTTT

D gene: -
V gene: TRBV28
CDR3 length: 12
clone size: few
J gene: TRBJ1-2
CDR3 protein: CASNLRGWGYTF
CDR3 DNA: TGTGCCAGCAACCTCAGGGGTTGGGGCTACACCTTC

D gene: -
V gene: TRBV5-4
CDR3 length: 16
clone size: -
J gene: TRBJ2-3
CDR3 protein: CASKRSQGGGTDTQYF
CDR3 DNA: TGTGCCAGCAAACGTTCCCAGGGAGGAGGCACAGATACGCAGTATTTT

D gene: TRBD1
V gene: TRBV30
CDR3 length: 15
clone size: -
J gene: TRBJ2-5
CDR3 protein: CAWSVRGTGMETQYF
CDR3 DNA: TGTGCCTGGAGTGTACGGGGGACAGGGATGGAGACCCAGTACTTC

D gene: -
V gene: TRBV5-6
CDR3 length: 16
clone size: -
J gene: TRBJ1-4
CDR3 protein: CASSLGARGGGSGLFF
CDR3 DNA: TGTGCCAGCAGCTTGGGTGCCAGGGGCGGAGGAAGTGGACTGTTTTTT

D gene: -
V gene: TRBV6-6
CDR3 length: 14
clone size: -
J gene: TRBJ2-7
CDR3 protein: CASMETALSYEQYF
CDR3 DNA: TGTGCCAGCATGGAGACTGCCTTATCCTACGAGCAGTACTTC

D gene: -
V gene: TRBV11-2
CDR3 length: 14
clone size: few
J gene: TRBJ2-3
CDR3 protein: CASSPGTSTDTQYF
CDR3 DNA: TGTGCCAGCAGCCCCGGGACTAGCACAGATACGCAGTATTTT

D gene: TRBD1
V gene: TRBV5-8
CDR3 length: 15
clone size: few
J gene: TRBJ2-2
CDR3 protein: CASSPQTGSTGELFF
CDR3 DNA: TGTGCCAGCAGCCCCCAGACAGGGTCGACCGGGGAGCTGTTTTTT

D gene: TRBD1
V gene: TRBV5-1
CDR3 length: 14
clone size: -
J gene: TRBJ1-1
CDR3 protein: CASSSQGANTEAFF
CDR3 DNA: TGCGCCAGCAGCTCACAGGGGGCGAACACTGAAGCTTTCTTT

D gene: TRBD1
V gene: TRBV5-8
CDR3 length: 16
clone size: -
J gene: TRBJ2-5
CDR3 protein: CASSKRPGQGAETQYF
CDR3 DNA: TGTGCCAGCAGCAAAAGACCGGGACAGGGGGCAGAGACCCAGTACTTC

D gene: TRBD1
V gene: TRBV5-1
CDR3 length: 15
clone size: once
J gene: TRBJ1-1
CDR3 protein: CASSAMTGGVTEAFF
CDR3 DNA: TGCGCCAGCAGCGCCATGACAGGGGGGGTCACTGAAGCTTTCTTT

D gene: TRBD1
V gene: TRBV4-3
CDR3 length: 15
clone size: -
J gene: TRBJ1-5
CDR3 protein: CASSRETGINQPQHF
CDR3 DNA: TGCGCCAGCAGCCGGGAGACAGGGATCAATCAGCCCCAGCATTTT

D gene: -
V gene: TRBV28
CDR3 length: 13
clone size: -
J gene: TRBJ1-2
CDR3 protein: CASSLRWRDGYTF
CDR3 DNA: TGTGCCAGCAGTTTAAGGTGGAGGGATGGCTACACCTTC

D gene: TRBD1
V gene: TRBV14
CDR3 length: 13
clone size: -
J gene: TRBJ1-1
CDR3 protein: CASSLSGGPEAFF
CDR3 DNA: TGTGCCAGCAGTCTATCAGGGGGCCCTGAAGCTTTCTTT

D gene: -
V gene: TRBV7-3
CDR3 length: 13
clone size: -
J gene: TRBJ1-1
CDR3 protein: CASSLLANTEAFF
CDR3 DNA: TGTGCCAGCAGCTTATTAGCGAACACTGAAGCTTTCTTT

D gene: -
V gene: TRBV4-2
CDR3 length: 16
clone size: few
J gene: TRBJ2-3
CDR3 protein: CASSRKEAVAADTQYF
CDR3 DNA: TGTGCCAGCAGCCGAAAAGAGGCGGTAGCAGCAGATACGCAGTATTTT

D gene: TRBD2
V gene: TRBV7-6
CDR3 length: 16
clone size: -
J gene: TRBJ2-5
CDR3 protein: CASSLGLAGTIETQYF
CDR3 DNA: TGTGCCAGCAGCCTGGGACTAGCGGGGACCATCGAGACCCAGTACTTC

D gene: -
V gene: TRBV27
CDR3 length: 14
clone size: few
J gene: TRBJ2-1
CDR3 protein: CASSTQTGYNEQFF
CDR3 DNA: TGTGCCAGCAGTACCCAGACAGGTTACAATGAGCAGTTCTTC

D gene: -
V gene: TRBV4-1
CDR3 length: 15
clone size: few
J gene: TRBJ1-2
CDR3 protein: CASSQVKSGNYGYTF
CDR3 DNA: TGCGCCAGCAGCCAAGTCAAATCAGGGAACTATGGCTACACCTTC

D gene: -
V gene: TRBV7-6
CDR3 length: 14
clone size: -
J gene: TRBJ1-4
CDR3 protein: CASSLSGSNEKLFF
CDR3 DNA: TGTGCCAGCAGCTTAAGCGGGAGCAATGAAAAACTGTTTTTT

D gene: TRBD1
V gene: TRBV4-3
CDR3 length: 18
clone size: few
J gene: TRBJ2-7
CDR3 protein: CASSQEPTGGGSSYEQYF
CDR3 DNA: TGCGCCAGCAGCCAAGAACCTACAGGGGGTGGAAGCTCCTACGAGCAGTACTTC

D gene: -
V gene: TRBV16
CDR3 length: 17
clone size: -
J gene: TRBJ1-5
CDR3 protein: CASSQSIGGYSNQPQHF
CDR3 DNA: TGTGCCAGCAGCCAATCTATAGGAGGCTATAGCAATCAGCCCCAGCATTTT

D gene: -
V gene: TRBV10-1
CDR3 length: 16
clone size: -
J gene: TRBJ1-5
CDR3 protein: CASNYPDSVGNQPQHF
CDR3 DNA: TGCGCCAGCAACTACCCGGACAGTGTGGGTAATCAGCCCCAGCATTTT

D gene: TRBD1
V gene: TRBV6-6
CDR3 length: 16
clone size: -
J gene: TRBJ1-4
CDR3 protein: CASRNDRAEGNEKLFF
CDR3 DNA: TGTGCCAGCAGAAACGACAGGGCCGAAGGAAATGAAAAACTGTTTTTT

D gene: TRBD2
V gene: TRBV7-8
CDR3 length: 11
clone size: -
J gene: TRBJ2-5
CDR3 protein: CASSRGGTYDF
CDR3 DNA: TGTGCCAGCAGCCGGGGAGGGACCTATGACTTC

D gene: TRBD2
V gene: TRBV4-2
CDR3 length: 17
clone size: -
J gene: TRBJ2-3
CDR3 protein: CASSFFPSGGSTGTQYF
CDR3 DNA: TGTGCCAGCAGCTTCTTTCCTAGCGGGGGGAGCACAGGTACGCAGTATTTT

D gene: TRBD2
V gene: TRBV7-3
CDR3 length: 15
clone size: -
J gene: TRBJ2-7
CDR3 protein: CASSLTGTMVYEQYF
CDR3 DNA: TGTGCCAGCAGCTTAACCGGGACTATGGTCTACGAGCAGTACTTC

D gene: -
V gene: TRBV6-5
CDR3 length: 15
clone size: few
J gene: TRBJ2-4
CDR3 protein: CASTRQAPAKNIQYF
CDR3 DNA: TGTGCCAGCACCCGACAGGCCCCAGCCAAAAACATTCAGTACTTC

D gene: TRBD1
V gene: TRBV19
CDR3 length: 15
clone size: -
J gene: TRBJ1-1
CDR3 protein: CASSMGRQGNTEAFF
CDR3 DNA: TGTGCCAGTAGTATGGGGAGACAGGGGAACACTGAAGCTTTCTTT

D gene: TRBD2
V gene: TRBV7-2
CDR3 length: 17
clone size: -
J gene: TRBJ2-3
CDR3 protein: CASSLVPAGGGTDTQYF
CDR3 DNA: TGTGCCAGCAGCTTAGTCCCAGCGGGGGGAGGCACAGATACGCAGTATTTT

D gene: -
V gene: TRBV7-2
CDR3 length: 15
clone size: -
J gene: TRBJ2-7
CDR3 protein: CASSLARGLAHEQYF
CDR3 DNA: TGTGCCAGCAGCTTAGCGCGAGGGTTGGCCCACGAGCAGTACTTC

D gene: TRBD2
V gene: TRBV4-2
CDR3 length: 16
clone size: -
J gene: TRBJ2-2
CDR3 protein: CASSLPGLASAGELFF
CDR3 DNA: TGTGCCAGCAGCCTACCGGGACTAGCGTCGGCCGGGGAGCTGTTTTTT

D gene: -
V gene: TRBV5-1
CDR3 length: 13
clone size: few
J gene: TRBJ2-5
CDR3 protein: CASSTLGQETQYF
CDR3 DNA: TGCGCCAGCAGTACCCTAGGCCAAGAGACCCAGTACTTC

D gene: -
V gene: TRBV6-6
CDR3 length: 15
clone size: -
J gene: TRBJ1-2
CDR3 protein: CASFSPEAGAYGYTF
CDR3 DNA: TGTGCCAGCTTCAGCCCGGAAGCGGGTGCCTATGGCTACACCTTC

D gene: TRBD1
V gene: TRBV5-6
CDR3 length: 14
clone size: -
J gene: TRBJ2-5
CDR3 protein: CASSWTGFQETQYF
CDR3 DNA: TGTGCCAGCAGCTGGACAGGTTTCCAAGAGACCCAGTACTTC

D gene: -
V gene: TRBV10-3
CDR3 length: 13
clone size: -
J gene: TRBJ1-6
CDR3 protein: CACTLNYNSPLHF
CDR3 DNA: TGTGCGTGCACCCTAAATTATAATTCACCCCTCCACTTT

D gene: -
V gene: TRBV7-2
CDR3 length: 14
clone size: -
J gene: TRBJ2-1
CDR3 protein: CASSLSPSYNEQFF
CDR3 DNA: TGTGCCAGCAGCTTATCCCCATCCTACAATGAGCAGTTCTTC

D gene: TRBD2
V gene: TRBV7-9
CDR3 length: 15
clone size: -
J gene: TRBJ2-1
CDR3 protein: CASSPRGSGGNEQFF
CDR3 DNA: TGTGCCAGCAGCCCCCGGGGTAGCGGGGGGAATGAGCAGTTCTTC

D gene: -
V gene: TRBV28
CDR3 length: 16
clone size: -
J gene: TRBJ2-2
CDR3 protein: CASSLTPGTNTGELFF
CDR3 DNA: TGTGCCAGCAGTTTAACCCCGGGGACGAACACCGGGGAGCTGTTTTTT